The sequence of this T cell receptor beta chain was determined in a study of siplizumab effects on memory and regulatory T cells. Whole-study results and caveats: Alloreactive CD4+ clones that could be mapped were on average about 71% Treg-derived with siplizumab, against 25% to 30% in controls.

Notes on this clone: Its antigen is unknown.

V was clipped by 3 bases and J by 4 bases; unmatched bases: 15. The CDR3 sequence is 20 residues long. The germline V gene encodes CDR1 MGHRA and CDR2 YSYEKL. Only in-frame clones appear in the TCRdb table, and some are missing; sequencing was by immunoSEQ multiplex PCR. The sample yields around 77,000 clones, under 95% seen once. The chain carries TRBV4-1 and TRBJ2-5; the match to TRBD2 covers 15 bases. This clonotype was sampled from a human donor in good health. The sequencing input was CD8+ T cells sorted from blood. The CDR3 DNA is TGCGCCAGCAGCCACCCGACCGGGACTAGCGGGGGGAGATCTCCAGAGACCCAGTACTTC. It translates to CASSHPTGTSGGRSPETQYF.